This TCR beta chain is from a study of a mutant IDH1 vaccine in newly diagnosed glioma. Whole-study context: Patients came in for eight vaccinations, in weeks 1, 3, 5, 7, 11, 15, 19 and 23.

The time point denotes: week 23, last vaccination. Alongside topical imiquimod, each dose of vaccine comprised 300 ug of mutant IDH1 20-mer peptide. Germline-derived CDR1 and CDR2 are MRHNA and SNTAGT. The ends were cut back, 0 bases at V and 5 bases at J, with 4 bases in the middle. CDR3 length: 13 amino acids. Note on this clone: Its antigen remains unknown.

Generated by immunoSEQ multiplex PCR, the TCRdb table keeps only in-frame clones and is missing some. The sample records 40,000 or so clones, around 76% being singletons. The specimen comprised PBMCs, sampled from a glioma patient whose treatment included an IDH1 peptide vaccine. The rearrangement uses TRBV6-4 and TRBJ2-2; the D is unclear. This clonotype was obtained from a man aged 45-65 years with glioma. CDR3 loop: CASSDSRTGELFF. CDR3 nucleotide sequence: TGTGCCAGCAGTGACTCCAGAACCGGGGAGCTGTTTTTT.